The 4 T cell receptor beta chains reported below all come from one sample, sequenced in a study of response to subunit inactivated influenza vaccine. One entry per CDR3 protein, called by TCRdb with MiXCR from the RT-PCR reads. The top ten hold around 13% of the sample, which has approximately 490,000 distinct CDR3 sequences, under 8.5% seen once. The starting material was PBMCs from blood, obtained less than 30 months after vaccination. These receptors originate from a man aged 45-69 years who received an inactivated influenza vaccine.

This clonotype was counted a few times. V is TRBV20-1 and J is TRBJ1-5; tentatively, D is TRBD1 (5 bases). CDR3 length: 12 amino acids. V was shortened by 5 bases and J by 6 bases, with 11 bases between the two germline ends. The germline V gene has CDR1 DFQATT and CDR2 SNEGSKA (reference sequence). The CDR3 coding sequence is TGCAGTGCTGGGGGTGGGGTTCAGCCCCAGCATTTT. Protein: CSAGGGVQPQHF.

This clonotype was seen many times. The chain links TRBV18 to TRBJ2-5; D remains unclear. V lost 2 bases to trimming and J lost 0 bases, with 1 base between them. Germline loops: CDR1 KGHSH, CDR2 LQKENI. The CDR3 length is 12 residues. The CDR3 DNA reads TGTGCCAGCTCACCATACCAAGAGACCCAGTACTTC. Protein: CASSPYQETQYF.

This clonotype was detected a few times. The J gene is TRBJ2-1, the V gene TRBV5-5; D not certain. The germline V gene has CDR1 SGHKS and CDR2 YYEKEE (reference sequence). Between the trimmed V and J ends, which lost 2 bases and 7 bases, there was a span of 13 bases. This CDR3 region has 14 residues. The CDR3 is CASSLPLSRNEQFF. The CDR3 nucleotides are TGTGCCAGCAGCTTACCCCTGTCTAGGAATGAGCAGTTCTTC.

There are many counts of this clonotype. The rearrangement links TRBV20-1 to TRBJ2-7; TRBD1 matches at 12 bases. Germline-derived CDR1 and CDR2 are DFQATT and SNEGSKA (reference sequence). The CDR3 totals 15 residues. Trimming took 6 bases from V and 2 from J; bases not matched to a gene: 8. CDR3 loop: CSAPPGQGATYEQYF. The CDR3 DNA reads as TGCAGTGCACCCCCGGGACAGGGGGCTACCTACGAGCAGTACTTC.